The next 5 T cell receptor beta chains were all read from a single sample in a study of blood T cell repertoires in COVID-19. Generated by immunoSEQ multiplex PCR, the TCRdb table keeps only in-frame clones and is missing some. Of 100,000 to 150,000 clones listed, approximately 88% were seen once; the top ten hold about 1.3%. Sequenced input: peripheral blood. The receptors were sampled from a man aged 60 to 75 with acute or convalescent COVID-19.

CDR3 loop: CASSPPPVSGNTIYF. In DNA, the CDR3 is TGTGCCAGCTCACCACCTCCGGTCTCTGGAAACACCATATATTTT. The chain links TRBV18 to TRBJ1-3; the D is unclear. CDR1 and CDR2 (germline): KGHSH, LQKENI. Trimming cost V 0 bases and J 0 bases, with 6 bases left between them. The CDR3 has 15 residues.

The J gene is TRBJ2-3, the V gene TRBV30; no reliable D call. The CDR3 totals 13 residues. Per the germline V gene, CDR1 is GTSNPN and CDR2 is SVGIG (reference sequence). The germline V and J ends were trimmed by 1 base and 7 bases, with 12 bases remaining between them. CDR3 residues: CAWSANLENTQYF. The CDR3 DNA sequence: TGTGCCTGGAGTGCCAACCTAGAGAATACGCAGTATTTT.

The chain employs TRBV9 and TRBJ1-2; D possibly corresponds to TRBD1 (6 bases). Per germline, CDR1 SGDLS and CDR2 YYNGEE. This CDR3 has 15 residues. Trimming left V 2 bases short and J 2 bases short, with 13 bases between. CDR3 DNA sequence: TGTGCCAGCAGCGTGGGGGACATGGAGAACTATGGCTACACCTTC. Translating gives CASSVGDMENYGYTF.

The chain recombines TRBV19 with TRBJ1-2; D is uncertain. The CDR3 consists of 13 residues. Germline-derived CDR1 and CDR2 are LNHDA and SQIVND (reference sequence). Between the trimmed V and J ends, which lost 1 base and 8 bases, there was a span of 11 bases. The CDR3 DNA follows: TGTGCCAGTAGTATAGGCCAGGTCTCGGGCTACACCTTC. It translates to CASSIGQVSGYTF. The full variable domain, its missing parts supplied by reference TRBV19 and TRBJ1-2, is DGGITQSPKYLFRKEGQNVTLSCEQNLNHDAMYWYRQDPGQGLRLIYYSQIVNDFQKGDIAEGYSVSREKKESFPLTVTSAQKNPTAFYLCASSIGQVSGYTFGSGTRLTVV.

The V and J genes are TRBV12-5 and TRBJ2-7, with D tentatively TRBD1 (7 bases). The germline V and J ends were trimmed by 5 bases and 0 bases, with 17 bases remaining between them. This CDR3 is 16 amino acids long. Germline loops: CDR1 LGHNT, CDR2 FRNRAP. The CDR3 reads CASGLPGRGASYEQYF. The CDR3 DNA reads TGTGCTAGTGGTCTCCCCGGCAGGGGGGCCTCCTACGAGCAGTACTTC.